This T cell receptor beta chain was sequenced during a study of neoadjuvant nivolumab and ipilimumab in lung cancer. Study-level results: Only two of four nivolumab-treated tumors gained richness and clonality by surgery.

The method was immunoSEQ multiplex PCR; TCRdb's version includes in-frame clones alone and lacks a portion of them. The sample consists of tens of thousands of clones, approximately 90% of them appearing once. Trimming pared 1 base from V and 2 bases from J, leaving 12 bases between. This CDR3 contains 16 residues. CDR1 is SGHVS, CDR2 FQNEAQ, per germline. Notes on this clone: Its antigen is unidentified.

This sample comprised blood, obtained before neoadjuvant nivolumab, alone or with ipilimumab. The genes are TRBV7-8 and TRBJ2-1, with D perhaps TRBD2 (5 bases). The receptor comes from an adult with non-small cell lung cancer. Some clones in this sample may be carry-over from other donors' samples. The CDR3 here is CASSLVGRNAYNEQFF. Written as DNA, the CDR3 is TGTGCCAGCAGCTTAGTTGGGAGAAACGCCTACAATGAGCAGTTCTTC.